This T cell receptor (beta chain) emerged from a study of blood T cell repertoires in COVID-19. Trimming cost V 4 bases and J 0 bases, with 13 bases left between them. The germline CDR1 and CDR2 sequences are MNHEY and SVGEGT. The CDR3 has 15 residues. Only in-frame clones appear in the TCRdb table, and some are missing; sequencing was by immunoSEQ multiplex PCR. The sample has 300,000 or so clones, approximately 89% seen once. Sequenced input: peripheral blood. The rearrangement uses TRBV6-2 or TRBV6-3 and TRBJ2-7, with a possible D match to TRBD2 (6 bases). The source of this sequence is a woman between 25 and 40 years old who had recovered from COVID-19. CDR3 bases: TGTGCCAGCAGTTCGGACTACCAAAGCTCCTACGAGCAGTACTTC. It encodes CASSSDYQSSYEQYF.